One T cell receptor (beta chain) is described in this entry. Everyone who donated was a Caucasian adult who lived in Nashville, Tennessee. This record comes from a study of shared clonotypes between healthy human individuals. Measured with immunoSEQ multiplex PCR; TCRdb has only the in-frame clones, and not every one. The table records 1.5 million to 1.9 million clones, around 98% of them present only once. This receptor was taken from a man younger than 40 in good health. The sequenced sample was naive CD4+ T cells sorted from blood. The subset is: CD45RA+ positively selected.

The CDR3 here is CSVVSAHEAFF. In nucleotides, the CDR3 is TGCAGCGTTGTGTCAGCTCATGAAGCTTTCTTT. The gene calls are TRBV29-1 and TRBJ1-1, with D unresolved. This CDR3 is built from 11 residues. Trimming stripped 4 bases from V and 7 bases from J, with 10 bases between. CDR1 and CDR2 (germline): SQVTM, ANQGSEA.